A single sample gave rise to the 19 T cell receptor beta chains below, sequenced in a study of shared clonotypes between healthy human individuals. The data were produced by immunoSEQ multiplex PCR, yet TCRdb's version contains in-frame clones alone and is incomplete. The data hold around 580,000 clones, with roughly 98% observed a single time. Terminally differentiated effector memory CD45RA+ cells were excluded from the naive CD8 cells, which were CD45RO-negative and positively selected for CCR7. Source material: naive CD8+ T cells sorted from blood. These receptors were taken from a man in his thirties or forties in good health.

The CDR3 sequence: CASSPSEVKYYEQYF. CDR3 DNA sequence: TGTGCCAGCTCACCATCGGAAGTAAAGTACTACGAGCAGTACTTC. V gene TRBV18 combines with J gene TRBJ2-7, with unresolved D. V lost 2 bases and J 3 bases, leaving 14 bases between the germline ends. This CDR3 spans 15 amino acids. The germline gives CDR1 KGHSH, CDR2 LQKENI.

This CDR3 reads CASSLESRVRETQYF. The CDR3 DNA sequence: TGTGCCAGCAGCTTAGAATCGCGGGTTCGAGAGACCCAGTACTTC. This rearrangement joins TRBV7-9 to TRBJ2-5; tentative D call: TRBD2 (5 bases). This CDR3 is 15 amino acids long. The V gene lost 1 base and the J gene lost 4 bases, with 13 bases spanning the gap. CDR1 SEHNR and CDR2 FQNEAQ come from the germline V gene (reference sequence). The whole variable domain, filled in from reference TRBV7-9 and TRBJ2-5, reads DTGVSQNPRHKITKRGQNVTFRCDPISEHNRLYWYRQTLGQGPEFLTYFQNEAQLEKSRLLSDRFSAERPKGSFSTLEIQRTEQGDSAMYLCASSLESRVRETQYFGPGTRLLVL.

The chain carries TRBV5-4 and TRBJ2-1; 14 bases are shared with TRBD2. Trimming cost V 4 bases and J 6 bases; bases outside gene matches: 3. Germline loops: CDR1 SGHNT, CDR2 YYREEE (reference sequence). This CDR3 region has 15 residues. The CDR3 region is CASSAGTSGSNEQFF. CDR3 sequence (DNA): TGTGCCAGCAGCGCCGGGACTAGCGGGAGCAATGAGCAGTTCTTC.

The chain recombines TRBV6-5 with TRBJ2-5; TRBD2 is a possible D gene (5 bases). V gave up 6 bases and J gave up 5 bases, with 16 bases separating them. Germline V CDR1 and CDR2: MNHEY, SVGAGI. This CDR3 region has 14 residues. The CDR3 protein is CASSSPGKGETQYF. The CDR3 DNA follows: TGTGCCAGCAGCTCCCCGGGAAAAGGGGAGACCCAGTACTTC.

This chain joins TRBV13 and TRBJ1-4, with TRBD1 identical over 7 bases. The J segment lost 7 bases and the V segment lost 5 bases, leaving 10 bases of the junction unmatched. This CDR3 contains 15 residues. Germline CDR1 is PRHDT and CDR2 is FYEKMQ (reference sequence). In DNA form, the CDR3 reads TGTGCCAGCAGCCCCTACAGGGGAAAGGGTGAAAAACTGTTTTTT. Amino acid sequence: CASSPYRGKGEKLFF. Full variable domain (remainder filled in from reference TRBV13 and TRBJ1-4): AAGVIQSPRHLIKEKRETATLKCYPIPRHDTVYWYQQGPGQDPQFLISFYEKMQSDKGSIPDRFSAQQFSDYHSELNMSSLELGDSALYFCASSPYRGKGEKLFFGSGTQLSVL.

The V gene is TRBV5-6, the J gene TRBJ2-1; TRBD2 agrees at 8 bases. The CDR3 has 13 residues. Trimming took 1 base from V and 9 from J; bases not matched to a gene: 3. Germline V gene sequence: CDR1 SGHDT, CDR2 YYEEEE. Here the CDR3 DNA reads TGTGCCAGCAGCTTGCTTAGCGGGACTGAGCAGTTCTTC. This translates into CASSLLSGTEQFF.

CDR3 in amino acids: CASSGSRRSGYEQYF. For the CDR3, the DNA is TGCGCCAGCAGTGGCTCACGTCGGAGTGGTTACGAGCAGTACTTC. The chain carries TRBV10-2 and TRBJ2-7; no firm D call. The CDR3 is 15 amino acids. Germline V gene sequence: CDR1 WSHSY, CDR2 SAAADI. V dropped 4 bases and J dropped 4 bases, with 17 bases sitting between them.

This chain connects TRBV6-5 to TRBJ1-1; 8 bases match TRBD1. CDR1 and CDR2 (germline): MNHEY, SVGAGI. The CDR3 spans 14 residues. Trimming took 0 bases from V and 4 from J; bases not matched to a gene: 1. CDR3 loop: CASSYSQGGTEAFF. Here the CDR3 DNA reads TGTGCCAGCAGTTACTCACAGGGGGGCACTGAAGCTTTCTTT.

This clone was counted once. The J gene is TRBJ2-2, the V gene TRBV11-2; D is uncertain. With 1 base removed from V and 4 bases from J, the gap between germline ends came to 1 base. CDR3 length equals 12 residues. The germline V gene encodes CDR1 SGHAT and CDR2 FQNNGV. The CDR3, as DNA: TGTGCCAGCAGCTTAGTCACCGGGGAGCTGTTTTTT. Its protein is CASSLVTGELFF.

The gene calls are TRBV14 and TRBJ2-7, with 12 bases lining up with TRBD2. The length of the CDR3 is 15 residues. V lost 3 bases to trimming and J lost 2 bases; unmatched junction nucleotides: 2. The germline V gene has CDR1 SGHDN and CDR2 FVKESK. CDR3 sequence reads: CASSHWTSGTYEQYF. The CDR3 DNA is TGTGCCAGCAGCCATTGGACTAGCGGGACCTACGAGCAGTACTTC.

V and J are TRBV5-6 and TRBJ1-1; tentative D call: TRBD1 (5 bases). This CDR3 comprises 16 residues. Trimming stripped 5 bases from V and 5 bases from J, with 22 bases between. CDR1 is SGHDT, CDR2 YYEEEE, per germline. CDR3 amino acids: CASRPTRGQGKTEAFF. CDR3 DNA sequence: TGTGCCAGCAGACCAACCCGTGGGCAGGGTAAAACTGAAGCTTTCTTT.

This clone was observed once. This chain's CDR3 is CASSTGAVSYNEQFF. The CDR3 DNA sequence: TGTGCCAGCTCGACAGGGGCCGTGTCCTACAATGAGCAGTTCTTC. This sequence joins TRBV6-6 and TRBJ2-1, with TRBD1 matching over 8 bases. The CDR3 consists of 15 residues. The V and J ends lost 8 bases and 1 base, in that order; junction bases with no gene match: 7. CDR1 is MNHNY, CDR2 SVGAGI, per germline (reference sequence).

J is TRBJ2-7 and V is TRBV10-2; D gene unclear. V lost 6 bases, J lost 0 bases, and 9 bases lay in between. The CDR3 is made up of 13 amino acids. Germline V gene data show CDR1 as WSHSY and CDR2 as SAAADI. The CDR3 bases are TGCGCCAGCAGCCACGGTGGCTCCTACGAGCAGTACTTC. Its translation is CASSHGGSYEQYF.

In its sample, this clone was seen once. The gene calls are TRBV14 and TRBJ2-3; no clear D gene. Germline loops: CDR1 SGHDN, CDR2 FVKESK. V lost 1 base, J lost 2 bases, and 13 bases lay in between. The CDR3 runs to 16 residues. The CDR3 is CASSQGTFPYTDTQYF. CDR3 DNA sequence: TGTGCCAGCAGCCAAGGGACGTTCCCCTACACAGATACGCAGTATTTT. Based on the CDR3 plus reference TRBV14 and TRBJ2-3, the full variable domain is EAGVTQFPSHSVIEKGQTVTLRCDPISGHDNLYWYRRVMGKEIKFLLHFVKESKQDESGMPNNRFLAERTGGTYSTLKVQPAELEDSGVYFCASSQGTFPYTDTQYFGPGTRLTVL.

This sequence joins TRBV7-9 and TRBJ1-1, with D tentatively TRBD1 (5 bases). Trimming took off 2 bases at V and 2 bases at J, with 9 bases between the two ends. The CDR3 contains 14 residues. The germline V gene has CDR1 SEHNR and CDR2 FQNEAQ (reference sequence). CDR3 in DNA: TGTGCCAGCAGCTTAATTACAGGTAACACTGAAGCTTTCTTT. It specifies CASSLITGNTEAFF.

V gene TRBV5-4 combines with J gene TRBJ2-1, with 8 positions matching TRBD1. Germline loops: CDR1 SGHNT, CDR2 YYREEE (reference sequence). Trimming removed 1 base from V and 5 bases from J; junction bases left unmatched: 5. The length of the CDR3 is 15 residues. The CDR3 sequence: CASSLWGTGDNEQFF. The CDR3 DNA is TGTGCCAGCAGCTTGTGGGGGACAGGAGACAATGAGCAGTTCTTC.

This rearrangement joins TRBV7-9 to TRBJ2-1; tentatively, D is TRBD1 (5 bases). The ends were cut back, 5 bases at V and 6 bases at J, with 17 bases in the middle. The germline V gene has CDR1 SEHNR and CDR2 FQNEAQ (reference sequence). CDR3 length: 15 residues. The CDR3 region is CASSPARYRGNEQFF. CDR3 nucleotides: TGTGCCAGCAGCCCCGCCCGCTATAGGGGCAATGAGCAGTTCTTC.

This sequence joins TRBV5-8 and TRBJ2-7; D possibly corresponds to TRBD2 (6 bases). This CDR3 has 15 amino acids. Trimming removed 0 bases from V and 4 bases from J, with 14 bases in between. The germline V gene has CDR1 SGHTS and CDR2 YDEGEE. The CDR3 DNA is TGTGCCAGCAGCTTGGAGTCCGGGAGAGAATACGAGCAGTACTTC. This gives the protein CASSLESGREYEQYF. Supplemented by reference TRBV5-8 and TRBJ2-7, the full variable domain reads EAGVTQSPTHLIKTRGQQATLRCSPISGHTSVYWYQQALGLGLQFLLWYDEGEERNRGNFPPRFSGRQFPNYSSELNVNALELEDSALYLCASSLESGREYEQYFGPGTRLTVT.

The CDR3 is CASSMTDYYEQYF. The CDR3, as DNA: TGTGCCAGCAGCATGACGGATTATTACGAGCAGTACTTC. J is TRBJ2-7 and V is TRBV7-8, with D uncertain. The CDR3 contains 13 residues. Germline V CDR1 and CDR2: SGHVS, FQNEAQ. Trimming stripped 5 bases from V and 4 bases from J, with 12 bases between. The variable domain in full, completed from reference TRBV7-8 and TRBJ2-7, reads GAGVSQSPRYKVAKRGQDVALRCDPISGHVSLFWYQQALGQGPEFLTYFQNEAQLDKSGLPSDRFFAERPEGSVSTLKIQRTQQEDSAVYLCASSMTDYYEQYFGPGTRLTVT.